This T cell receptor (beta chain) was documented in a study of T cell responses to AZD1222 COVID-19 vaccine. For the study at large: Researchers grouped second doses given at about 4 or about 12 weeks into one pool. General study results and limits: Repertoire samples came only from after the peak T cell response. At baseline, seropositivity was found in only a handful of AZD1222 recipients. Dominant CD4 TCR responses targeted spike regions 160-218 and 743-854.

This clone occurred once. Its antigen is still unknown. Generated by immunoSEQ multiplex PCR, the TCRdb table keeps only in-frame clones and is missing some. The sample holds approximately 180,000 clones; 70% to 90% are singletons and the top ten take 6% to 8.5%. The germline V gene encodes CDR1 SGHTA and CDR2 FQGTGA. The CDR3 spans 15 residues. J lost 5 bases, V lost 8 bases, and 11 bases had no gene match. V gene TRBV7-3 combines with J gene TRBJ2-5; 10 bases are shared with TRBD1. The clonotype originates from an adult in good health. Sample: peripheral blood, taken on day 0 of AZD1222 vaccination. The CDR3 region is CASGTGTGVGETQYF. Here the CDR3 DNA reads TGTGCCAGCGGGACCGGGACAGGGGTGGGTGAGACCCAGTACTTC.